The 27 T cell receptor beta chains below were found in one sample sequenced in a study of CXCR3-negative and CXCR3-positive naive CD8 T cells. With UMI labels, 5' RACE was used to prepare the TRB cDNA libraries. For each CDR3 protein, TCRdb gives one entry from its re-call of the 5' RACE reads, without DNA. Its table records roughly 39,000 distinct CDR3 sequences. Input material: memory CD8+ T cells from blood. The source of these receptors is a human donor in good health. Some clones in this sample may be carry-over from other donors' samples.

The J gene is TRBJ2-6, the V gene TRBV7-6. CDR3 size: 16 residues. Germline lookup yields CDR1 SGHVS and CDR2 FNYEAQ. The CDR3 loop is CASSPEVGYGANVLTF.

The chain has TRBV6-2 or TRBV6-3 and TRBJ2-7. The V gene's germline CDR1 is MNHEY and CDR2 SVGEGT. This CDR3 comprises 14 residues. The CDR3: CASSLLQTTYEQYF.

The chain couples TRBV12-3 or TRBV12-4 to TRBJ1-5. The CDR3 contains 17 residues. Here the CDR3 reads CASSSVRLGSRDQPQHF.

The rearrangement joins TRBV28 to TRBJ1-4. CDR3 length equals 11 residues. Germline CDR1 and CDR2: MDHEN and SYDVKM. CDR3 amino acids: CASSYYEKLFF.

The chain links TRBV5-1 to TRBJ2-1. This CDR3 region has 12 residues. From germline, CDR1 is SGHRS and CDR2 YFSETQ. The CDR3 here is CASSFSYNEQFF.

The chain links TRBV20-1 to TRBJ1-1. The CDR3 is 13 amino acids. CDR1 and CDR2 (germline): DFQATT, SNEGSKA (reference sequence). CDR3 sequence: CSALGSVNTEAFF.

This CDR3 is CASSSTLGGIVSSGQYF. This rearrangement joins TRBV7-9 to TRBJ2-7; with no DNA, the TCRdb D assignment of TRBD1 cannot be verified. CDR3 length equals 17 residues. From germline, CDR1 is SEHNR and CDR2 FQNEAQ (reference sequence).

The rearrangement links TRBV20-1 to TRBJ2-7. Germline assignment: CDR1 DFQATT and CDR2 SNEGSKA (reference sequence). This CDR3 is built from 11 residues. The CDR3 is CSARDSYEQYF.

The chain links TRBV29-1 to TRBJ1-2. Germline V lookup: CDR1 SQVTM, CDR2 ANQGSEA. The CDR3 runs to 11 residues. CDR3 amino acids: CSVEGVDGYTF.

The CDR3 is CASSPSIGSTYEQYF. The chain uses TRBV6-6 and TRBJ2-7. The CDR3 length is 15 residues. The germline CDR1 and CDR2 sequences are MNHNY and SVGAGI (reference sequence).

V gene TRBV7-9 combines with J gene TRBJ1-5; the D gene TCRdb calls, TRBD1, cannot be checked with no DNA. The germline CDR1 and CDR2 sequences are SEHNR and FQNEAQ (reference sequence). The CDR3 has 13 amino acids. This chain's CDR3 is CASSHTGNQPQHF.

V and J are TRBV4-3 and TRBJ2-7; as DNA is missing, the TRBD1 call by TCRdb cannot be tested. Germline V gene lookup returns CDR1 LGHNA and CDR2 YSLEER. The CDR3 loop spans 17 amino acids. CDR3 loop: CASSQESVGTGSYEQYF.

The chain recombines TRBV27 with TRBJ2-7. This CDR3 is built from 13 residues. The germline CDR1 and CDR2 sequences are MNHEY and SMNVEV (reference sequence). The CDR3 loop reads CASSWGRLYEQYF.

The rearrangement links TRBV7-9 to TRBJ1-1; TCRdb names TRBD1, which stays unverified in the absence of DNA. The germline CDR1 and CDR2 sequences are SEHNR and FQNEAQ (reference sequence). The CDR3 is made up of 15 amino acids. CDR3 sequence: CASSLSGPVGTEAFF.

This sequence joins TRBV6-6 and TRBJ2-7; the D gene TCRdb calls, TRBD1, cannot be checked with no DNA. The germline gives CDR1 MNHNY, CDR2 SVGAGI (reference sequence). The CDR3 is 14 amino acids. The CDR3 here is CASSDRGPSYEQYF.

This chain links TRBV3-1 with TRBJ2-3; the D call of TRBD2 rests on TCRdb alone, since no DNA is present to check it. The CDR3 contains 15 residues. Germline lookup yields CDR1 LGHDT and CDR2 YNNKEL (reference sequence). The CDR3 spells CASSHPGGPGNTQYF.

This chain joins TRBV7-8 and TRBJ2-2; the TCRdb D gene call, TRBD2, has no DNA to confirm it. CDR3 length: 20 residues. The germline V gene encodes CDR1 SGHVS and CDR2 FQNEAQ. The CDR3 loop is CASSLGLFVLAGANTGELFF. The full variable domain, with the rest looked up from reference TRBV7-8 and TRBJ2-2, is GAGVSQSPRYKVAKRGQDVALRCDPISGHVSLFWYQQALGQGPEFLTYFQNEAQLDKSGLPSDRFFAERPEGSVSTLKIQRTQQEDSAVYLCASSLGLFVLAGANTGELFFGEGSRLTVL.

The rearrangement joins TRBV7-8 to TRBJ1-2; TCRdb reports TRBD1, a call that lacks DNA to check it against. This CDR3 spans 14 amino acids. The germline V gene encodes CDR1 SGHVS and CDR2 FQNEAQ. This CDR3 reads CASSFLTDNYGYTF.

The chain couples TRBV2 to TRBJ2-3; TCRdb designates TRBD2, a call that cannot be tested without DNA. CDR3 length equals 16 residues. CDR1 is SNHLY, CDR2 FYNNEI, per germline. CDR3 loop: CASSPRTSGSADTQYF.

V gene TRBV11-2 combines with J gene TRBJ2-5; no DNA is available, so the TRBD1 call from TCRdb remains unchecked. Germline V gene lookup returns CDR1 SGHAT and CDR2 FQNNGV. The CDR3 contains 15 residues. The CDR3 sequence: CASSLGPQGQETQYF. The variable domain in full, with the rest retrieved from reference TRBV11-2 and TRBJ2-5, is EAGVAQSPRYKIIEKRQSVAFWCNPISGHATLYWYQQILGQGPKLLIQFQNNGVVDDSQLPKDRFSAERLKGVDSTLKIQPAKLEDSAVYLCASSLGPQGQETQYFGPGTRLLVL.

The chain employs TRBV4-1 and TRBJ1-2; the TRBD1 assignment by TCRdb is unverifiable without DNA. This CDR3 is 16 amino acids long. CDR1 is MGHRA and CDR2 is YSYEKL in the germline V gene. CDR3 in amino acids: CASSPESPVGVDGYTF.

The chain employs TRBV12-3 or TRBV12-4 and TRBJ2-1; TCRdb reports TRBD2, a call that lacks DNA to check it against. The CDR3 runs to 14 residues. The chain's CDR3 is CASSFQRGGNEQFF.

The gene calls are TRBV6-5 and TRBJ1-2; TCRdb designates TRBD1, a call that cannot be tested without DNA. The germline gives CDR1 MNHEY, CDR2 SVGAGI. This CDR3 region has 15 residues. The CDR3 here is CASSYSSTGAYGYTF.

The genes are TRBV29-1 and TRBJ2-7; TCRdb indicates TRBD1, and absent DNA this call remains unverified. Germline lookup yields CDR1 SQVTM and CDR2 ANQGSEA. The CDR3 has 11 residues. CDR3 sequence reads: CSGARVDGQYF.

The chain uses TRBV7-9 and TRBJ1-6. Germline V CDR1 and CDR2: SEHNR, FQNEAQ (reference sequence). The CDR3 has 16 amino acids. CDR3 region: CASSPITGGRNSPLHF.

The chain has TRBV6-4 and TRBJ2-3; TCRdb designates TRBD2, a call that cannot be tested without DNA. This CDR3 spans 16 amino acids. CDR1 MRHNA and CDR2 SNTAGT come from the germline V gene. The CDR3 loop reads CASSDSAGGSTDTQYF.

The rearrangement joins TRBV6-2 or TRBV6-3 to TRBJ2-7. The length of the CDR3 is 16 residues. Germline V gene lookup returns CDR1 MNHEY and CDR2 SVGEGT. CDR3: CASSYSRQKNSYEQYF.